This TCR beta chain was recovered during a study of T-cell memory formation after mild COVID-19. TCRdb re-analysed the 5' RACE reads in MiXCR, keeping a single row per CDR3 protein. This table has 15,000 or so distinct CDR3 sequences, about a fifth appearing once. This CDR3 has 12 residues. CDR1 and CDR2 from the germline V gene are SQVTM and ANQGSEA. Trimming took 4 bases from V and 1 from J, leaving 8 bases between them. Ten or more counts support this clonotype. This TCR was sampled from a man between 18 and 29 years old who had mild COVID-19 (a few samples of this study predate the infection). Cell type and time point are not known. The chain carries TRBV29-1 and TRBJ2-7; unclear D gene. The material sequenced was PBMCs or a T cell subset sorted from them (not recorded which). In DNA, the CDR3 is TGCAGCGTTGGGGATACATCCTACGAGCAGTACTTC. Amino acids: CSVGDTSYEQYF.